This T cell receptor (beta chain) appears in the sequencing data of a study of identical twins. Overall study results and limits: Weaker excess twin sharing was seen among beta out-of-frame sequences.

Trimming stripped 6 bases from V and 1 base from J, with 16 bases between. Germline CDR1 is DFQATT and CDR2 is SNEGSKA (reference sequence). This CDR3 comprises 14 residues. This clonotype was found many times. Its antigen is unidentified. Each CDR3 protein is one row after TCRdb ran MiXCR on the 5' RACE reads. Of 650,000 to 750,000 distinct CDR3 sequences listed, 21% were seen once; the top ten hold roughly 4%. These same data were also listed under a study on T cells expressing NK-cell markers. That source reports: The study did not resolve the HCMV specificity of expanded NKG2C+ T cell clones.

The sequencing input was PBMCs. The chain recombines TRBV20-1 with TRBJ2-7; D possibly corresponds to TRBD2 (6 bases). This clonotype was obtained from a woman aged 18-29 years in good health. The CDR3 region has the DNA TGCAGTGCGGGCAGGGAGGCGGCTTCCTACGAGCAGTACTTC. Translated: CSAGREAASYEQYF.